One sample yielded the 24 T cell receptor beta chains listed below, sequenced in a study of cytomegalovirus exposure and HLA in healthy donors. It was with 60 Vbeta and 13 Jbeta primers that the PCR ran. Libraries were prepared by immunoSEQ multiplex PCR; TCRdb keeps only in-frame clonotypes and omits some of them. The sample lists 100,000 or so clones; approximately 66% were seen once. Sequenced sample: PBMCs. These receptors originate from a man aged 35 to 55 in good health and CMV-seropositive.

This clone was detected a few times. The J gene is TRBJ1-1, the V gene TRBV7-8; 7 bases agree with TRBD1. With V trimmed by 5 bases and J by 7 bases, 4 bases remained unmatched. Germline V gene lookup returns CDR1 SGHVS and CDR2 FQNEAQ. The CDR3 runs 12 residues. The CDR3 is CASSPDRLEAFF. The CDR3 DNA reads as TGTGCCAGCAGCCCGGACAGGCTTGAAGCTTTCTTT.

A few counts support this clone. V gene TRBV10-2 combines with J gene TRBJ1-2; TRBD1 agrees at 7 bases. Germline V lookup: CDR1 WSHSY, CDR2 SAAADI. There are 12 residues in the CDR3. Trimming cost V 6 bases and J 4 bases; bases outside gene matches: 2. The CDR3 bases are TGCGCCAGCAGCTGGGACAGCTATGGCTACACCTTC. Its translation: CASSWDSYGYTF.

The J gene is TRBJ2-7, the V gene TRBV30, with 9 nucleotides matching TRBD1. CDR1 GTSNPN and CDR2 SVGIG come from the germline V gene (reference sequence). This CDR3 has 13 amino acids. After removal of 5 bases from V and 4 bases from J, the junction contained 6 bases not matched to a gene. The CDR3 here is CAWDPGQGYEQYF. In DNA form, the CDR3 reads TGTGCCTGGGACCCGGGACAGGGTTACGAGCAGTACTTC. The variable domain in full, completed from reference TRBV30 and TRBJ2-7, reads SQTIHQWPATLVQPVGSPLSLECTVEGTSNPNLYWYRQAAGRGLQLLFYSVGIGQISSEVPQNLSASRPQDRQFILSSKKLLLSDSGFYLCAWDPGQGYEQYFGPGTRLTVT.

The V call is TRBV5-1, the J call TRBJ1-2, with unresolved D. In germline, CDR1 is SGHRS, CDR2 YFSETQ. Trimming took off 0 bases at V and 5 bases at J, with 11 bases between the two ends. The CDR3 length is 14 residues. CDR3 coding DNA: TGCGCCAGCAGCTTGGAGGGCCCGGGATATGGCTACACCTTC. Translation gives CASSLEGPGYGYTF.

The V call is TRBV2, the J call TRBJ2-5; 7 bases fit TRBD2. The CDR3 has 13 residues. V lost 6 bases, J lost 0 bases, and 1 base stayed unmatched. CDR1 and CDR2 (germline): SNHLY, FYNNEI. The CDR3: CASRGTNQETQYF. CDR3 DNA: TGTGCCAGCAGAGGGACTAACCAAGAGACCCAGTACTTC.

The rearrangement links TRBV7-2 to TRBJ2-1, with 10 bases aligning to TRBD1. The V gene's germline CDR1 is SGHTA and CDR2 FQGNSA. The CDR3 contains 13 residues. With V trimmed by 8 bases and J by 5 bases, 3 bases remained unmatched. The CDR3 DNA reads TGTGCCAGCCGACAGGGGGCGAACAATGAGCAGTTCTTC. As protein: CASRQGANNEQFF.

This clone has just one count. This chain uses TRBV10-3 with TRBJ1-4; D not certain. The V end was cut by 3 bases, the J end by 0 bases, with 14 bases between. Germline V gives CDR1 ENHRY, CDR2 SYGVKD. This CDR3 is built from 17 residues. As DNA, the CDR3 is TGTGCCATCAGTGACCCCGGTGAGGGCACAACTAATGAAAAACTGTTTTTT. Translated: CAISDPGEGTTNEKLFF.

The chain has TRBV7-9 and TRBJ2-7, with 11 bases matching TRBD2. The CDR3 contains 15 residues. Germline V gene sequence: CDR1 SEHNR, CDR2 FQNEAQ (reference sequence). The V segment lost 4 bases and the J segment 2 bases; nucleotides outside the gene matches: 4. The CDR3 loop is CASSSGTSGAYEQYF. CDR3 in DNA: TGTGCCAGCAGCTCCGGGACTAGCGGAGCCTACGAGCAGTACTTC.

The chain combines TRBV7-9 with TRBJ1-1; TRBD1 is a possible D gene (5 bases). This CDR3 is built from 13 residues. Trimming removed 1 base from V and 2 bases from J, with 5 bases in between. Per the germline V gene, CDR1 is SEHNR and CDR2 is FQNEAQ (reference sequence). The CDR3 DNA reads TGTGCCAGCAGCTTAGGGACAAACACTGAAGCTTTCTTT. Translating it yields CASSLGTNTEAFF.

V usage is TRBV5-1 and J usage is TRBJ2-7; TRBD2 matches at 13 bases. Trimming at V came to 2 bases and at J to 4 bases, leaving 9 bases not matched to a gene. The CDR3 runs 17 residues. Germline values: CDR1 SGHRS, CDR2 YFSETQ. As DNA, the CDR3 is TGCGCCAGCAGCTTTCGGCTAAGGACTAGCGGGAGTTACGAGCAGTACTTC. This codes for CASSFRLRTSGSYEQYF.

The V and J genes are TRBV5-1 and TRBJ2-1; D is unresolved. This CDR3 has 14 amino acids. V was pared by 4 bases and J by 7 bases, with 15 bases between. Germline assignment: CDR1 SGHRS and CDR2 YFSETQ. CDR3 nucleotide sequence: TGCGCCAGCAGCGCTGGCCATCTCGGGAATGAGCAGTTCTTC. It yields the protein CASSAGHLGNEQFF.

The gene calls are TRBV11-1 and TRBJ2-7, with 7 bases matching TRBD1. Trimming cost V 3 bases and J 6 bases; bases outside gene matches: 11. This CDR3 is built from 15 residues. Germline values: CDR1 SGHAT, CDR2 FQDESV (reference sequence). CDR3 sequence: CASSFFSTGESEQYF. The CDR3 DNA follows: TGTGCCAGCAGCTTTTTTTCAACAGGGGAGTCCGAGCAGTACTTC.

V gene TRBV5-1 combines with J gene TRBJ2-3; 7 bases match TRBD2. There are 14 residues in the CDR3. From germline, CDR1 is SGHRS and CDR2 YFSETQ. J gave up 4 bases and V 2 bases, and 4 bases lay outside the gene matches. CDR3 region: CASSLAGISDTQYF. The CDR3 region has the DNA TGCGCCAGCAGCTTAGCGGGAATTTCAGATACGCAGTATTTT.

The V and J genes are TRBV15 and TRBJ2-2, with D possibly being TRBD2 (6 bases). The CDR3 length is 14 residues. In germline, CDR1 is LNHNV, CDR2 YYDKDF (reference sequence). Trimming pared 3 bases from V and 7 bases from J, leaving 12 bases between. The CDR3 DNA reads as TGTGCCACCAGCAGTTTAAAGGGAGGCGGGGAGCTGTTTTTT. Translating it yields CATSSLKGGGELFF.

This rearrangement joins TRBV9 to TRBJ2-6; D might be TRBD2 (6 bases). There are 15 residues in the CDR3. V gave up 0 bases and J gave up 2 bases, with 6 bases separating them. Germline V CDR1 and CDR2: SGDLS, YYNGEE. The CDR3 DNA follows: TGTGCCAGCAGCGTAGCGGGGGCTGGGGCCAACGTCCTGACTTTC. Amino acids: CASSVAGAGANVLTF.

The J gene is TRBJ2-2, the V gene TRBV28, with D perhaps matching TRBD2 (7 bases). V lost 5 bases and J lost 4, with 14 bases in between. Germline CDR1 is MDHEN and CDR2 is SYDVKM. This CDR3 has 15 residues. CDR3 sequence (DNA): TGTGCCAGCAGTAAGGCGGGGGCCCTCACCGGGGAGCTGTTTTTT. This codes for CASSKAGALTGELFF.

The chain couples TRBV18 to TRBJ1-1; tentatively, D is TRBD1 (6 bases). V was trimmed by 3 bases and J by 1 base, leaving 15 bases between them. Germline loops: CDR1 KGHSH, CDR2 LQKENI. The CDR3 has 16 residues. CDR3 DNA sequence: TGTGCCAGCTCACCGGGGGCGGGTAGACAGAACACTGAAGCTTTCTTT. Its protein product is CASSPGAGRQNTEAFF. The complete variable domain, with remaining parts taken from reference TRBV18 and TRBJ1-1, reads NAGVMQNPRHLVRRRGQEARLRCSPMKGHSHVYWYRQLPEEGLKFMVYLQKENIIDESGMPKERFSAEFPKEGPSILRIQQVVRGDSAAYFCASSPGAGRQNTEAFFGQGTRLTVV.

This clone has only a few counts. The same CDR3 also results from other DNA sequences found in this sample. This chain links TRBV5-4 with TRBJ2-7, with no clear D. V was trimmed by 0 bases and J by 6 bases, leaving 4 bases between them. CDR3 length equals 11 residues. Germline-derived CDR1 and CDR2 are SGHNT and YYREEE (reference sequence). DNA for the CDR3: TGTGCCAGCAGCTTGGCGGGCGAGCAGTACTTC. It translates to CASSLAGEQYF. The full variable domain, completed using reference TRBV5-4 and TRBJ2-7, is ETGVTQSPTHLIKTRGQQVTLRCSSQSGHNTVSWYQQALGQGPQFIFQYYREEENGRGNFPPRFSGLQFPNYSSELNVNALELDDSALYLCASSLAGEQYFGPGTRLTVT.

This clone showed up just a few times. The rearrangement uses TRBV18 and TRBJ2-3; 7 positions agree with TRBD2. V was clipped by 3 bases and J by 0 bases; unmatched bases: 6. The CDR3 extends over 16 amino acids. CDR1 is KGHSH and CDR2 is LQKENI in the germline V gene. The CDR3 region is CASSPRLADSTDTQYF. The DNA for the CDR3 is TGTGCCAGCTCACCTCGACTAGCTGATAGCACAGATACGCAGTATTTT.

This clone appeared once. The V call is TRBV29-1, the J call TRBJ1-2, with 8 bases fitting TRBD1. With 6 bases clipped from V and 7 bases from J, the junction kept 10 bases outside the gene matches. Looked up from germline, CDR1 is SQVTM and CDR2 is ANQGSEA. The CDR3 is 13 amino acids. CDR3 DNA: TGCAGCGTCCAGAGGACAGGGCCTACTGGCTACACCTTC. This gives the protein CSVQRTGPTGYTF.

The rearrangement joins TRBV7-9 to TRBJ2-1, with D possibly being TRBD1 (5 bases). Germline CDR1 and CDR2: SEHNR and FQNEAQ (reference sequence). V gave up 2 bases and J gave up 10 bases, with 12 bases separating them. This CDR3 spans 13 amino acids. The CDR3 region is CASSLPGSQEQFF. DNA of the CDR3: TGTGCCAGCAGCTTACCAGGGTCACAGGAGCAGTTCTTC. The whole variable domain, remainder taken from reference TRBV7-9 and TRBJ2-1, is DTGVSQNPRHKITKRGQNVTFRCDPISEHNRLYWYRQTLGQGPEFLTYFQNEAQLEKSRLLSDRFSAERPKGSFSTLEIQRTEQGDSAMYLCASSLPGSQEQFFGPGTRLTVL.

The V and J genes are TRBV25-1 and TRBJ1-4; 7 nucleotides align to TRBD1. V lost 6 bases, J lost 8 bases, and 6 bases stayed unmatched. This CDR3 is built from 13 residues. CDR1 is MGHDK and CDR2 is SYGVNS in the germline V gene. The CDR3 is CASRGQGDEKLFF. CDR3 nucleotides: TGTGCCAGCAGAGGGCAGGGGGACGAAAAACTGTTTTTT.

V usage is TRBV14 and J usage is TRBJ2-1; 10 positions match TRBD2. The V segment lost 3 bases and the J segment 12 bases; nucleotides outside the gene matches: 5. The CDR3 runs 13 residues. Germline V lookup: CDR1 SGHDN, CDR2 FVKESK. The chain's CDR3 is CASSQSAGGLQFF. The CDR3 DNA follows: TGTGCCAGCAGCCAGTCAGCGGGAGGGTTGCAGTTCTTC.

The chain joins TRBV6-5 to TRBJ2-3, with D uncertain. Trimming took 4 bases from V and 0 from J, leaving 8 bases between them. Germline values: CDR1 MNHEY, CDR2 SVGAGI. The CDR3 has 14 amino acids. CDR3 residues: CASSWRSSTDTQYF. CDR3 coding DNA: TGTGCCAGCAGTTGGCGGTCTAGCACAGATACGCAGTATTTT.